The following is a T cell receptor beta chain sequence with its context. It lacks a known antigen. No clone much larger than this one lies a single base away; base qualities are absent. The data were taken from a study of cytomegalovirus exposure and HLA in healthy donors (dated by TCRdb to between 2016 and 2019). The study in broad terms: According to an earlier analysis of 450 to 650 of the donors, some 180 million T cells yielded 117 million unique TCR beta sequences and 276 Gb of sequence data. Typing coverage varied by locus: roughly 629-630 donors for A, B, C, DRB1 and DQB1; 500 to 550 for DQA1; some 610 for DPA1; 450 to 480 for DPB1. A later genetic analysis used genome-wide SNP genotypes for 398 of the 666 donors, treating that subset as a discovery cohort. The study aimed to test whether signatures of past pathogen exposure could be identified by cataloging public T cell receptors. Donor age, sex, ethnicity and CMV serostatus were compiled alongside the repertoire data. Class I and class II HLA loci were covered by the typing at four-digit resolution. All discovery cohort repertoires had been generated on a single sequencing platform. Roughly 5 DR-DQ haplotypes were handled as single units for association and clustering because linkage in the cohort was strong. Along with the roughly 700-subject first cohort, a separate validation cohort of around 120 different subjects was used. High-throughput TCR immunosequencing, statistical association of individual TCRs with disease status, and machine learning were combined to predict cytomegalovirus infection status. To decide whether each TCR beta V gene segment behaved as functional or pseudogenic, an earlier analysis of approximately 590 of the donors relied on high-throughput TCR beta sequencing. Rather than drawing on any new phenotypic data, the later analysis identified candidate immune exposures from TCR beta sequences and the way those sequences occurred across donors. An early release covering about 600 HLA-typed donors comprised 250 to 350 gigabases of sequencing data and tens of millions of unique TCR sequences. The T cell repertoires of 666 subjects were profiled by immunosequencing and related to cytomegalovirus serostatus. The genetic ancestry cluster associated with self-reported Caucasian donors included 81% of the 300 to 400 genotyped donors. A later analysis re-examined previously published TCR beta repertoires from 600 to 700 donors and added high-resolution HLA genotyping to investigate patterns of TCR occurrence. On average, roughly 240,000 unique TCR beta nucleotide sequences were sequenced per donor among fewer than 500 genotyped donors of the cohort, with 15% to 20% of those sequences being non-productive. Study-wide conclusions, independent of this receptor: While some public TCRs were present in many individuals, most TCR sequences turned up only very rarely across donors. Only TCR beta chains were sequenced in this cohort, and the absence of alpha or paired-chain data limited detectable features. According to a later analysis, TCR association rates differed among HLA loci, with DRB1 alleles showing the most associated TCRs and HLA-C alleles showing the fewest. In a later analysis, several top co-occurrence clusters were reported to appear linked to parvovirus B19, influenza, CMV and Epstein-Barr virus. Specific HLA alleles were associated with 15,000 to 20,000 TCR beta sequences at a false discovery rate of 0.05 in a later analysis. The authors suggested that the approach could potentially be generalized to other disease states and immunological phenotypes. The only immune exposure information available for the cohort was CMV serostatus. In a later analysis, HLA-associated TCR beta chains showed more clonal expansion and lower generation probabilities than non-associated chains that were equally common. In a later genetic analysis, fewer N-insertions in productive TCRs were reported among donors in an Asian-associated ancestry cluster than the approximately 670-donor mean. In a later genetic analysis, a missense DCLRE1C variant was associated with V-gene and J-gene trimming of TCR beta chains, and the association was replicated in an independent cohort. HLA typing was unavailable for some donors at each locus, so association tests used only the typed subset. A further reported finding was that TCR beta sequences accurately predicted the HLA-A and HLA-B alleles for most subjects in the first cohort. Linkage disequilibrium might explain the correlated functional status among segregating V segments, but an unknown experimental factor could not be excluded. Three of the identified cytomegalovirus-associated TCR beta chains were confirmed in vitro to be specific for cytomegalovirus antigens. Strong co-occurrence of HLA alleles, especially DR and DQ, made assigning TCR associations to individual alleles difficult. The classifier was reported to diagnose cytomegalovirus status with high specificity and sensitivity in both the original cohort and the validation cohort. The 87-base-pair reads could not distinguish some IMGT-functional V segments, including TRBV6-2 and TRBV6-3, so those segments were excluded. A cluster of highly shared sequence variants was judged likely to represent a technical artifact of the sequencing pipeline. In an earlier analysis of fewer than 750 of the donors, most TCR beta V segments were observed in productive rearrangements about 87% or about 30% of the time, broadly matching IMGT annotations. Presence/absence analyses assumed roughly uniform sequencing depth across donors, an assumption that may not hold. Most CMV-associated TCR beta chains appeared to be HLA-restricted in a later analysis, and the HLA associations seemed to be driven largely by CMV exposure. The study listed approximately 150 TCR beta chains as associated with cytomegalovirus. Because counts were too low, around 18 rarely observed V segments, including chromosome 9 orphons, were left out of the earlier analysis of 587 of the donors.

The library was prepared using the immunoSEQ multiplex PCR assay. For the multiplex PCR, a mixture combining 60 forward primers for TCR Vbeta segments and 13 reverse primers for TCR Jbeta segments was used. The CDR3 region of rearranged TCR beta genes was amplified from genomic DNA by a multiplex PCR assay. The amplified TCR beta libraries were sequenced on the Illumina HiSeq System as 87-base-pair reads. Per the original workflow: A later analysis tallied around 82 million unique TCR beta chains across the 640 or so repertoires, and some 10 million of those chains were shared by two or more donors. To remove PCR and sequencing errors, raw reads were error-corrected and collapsed into unique sequences using a nearest-neighbor algorithm that merged closely related sequences. V, D and J gene segments were assigned by aligning CDR3 sequences to IMGT reference sequences. For a sequence to be retained, a match of at least six nucleotides was required to both a V gene segment and a J gene segment. A rearrangement counted as productive if the CDR3 had no stop codons and remained in frame with V and J, and every other rearrangement counted as non-productive. Following IMGT convention, CDR3 was defined as the stretch from the second conserved V-encoded cysteine to the conserved J-encoded phenylalanine. Sequences without an unambiguous match to a single V gene segment were excluded from the earlier analysis of several hundred of the donors. In an earlier analysis of some 590 of the donors, V segments were called functional above 56.7% productive rearrangements and were called segregating when the between-donor standard deviation exceeded 5%. To diagnose cytomegalovirus status from the catalog of TCR beta chain sequences, a statistical classification framework was built. A later analysis assigned V and J genes by comparing TCR nucleotide sequences with IMGT/GENE-DB human TR gene sequences. A later analysis assigned CDR3 sequences and most-parsimonious VDJ recombination scenarios with the TCRdist pipeline. A later analysis defined each TCR beta chain by its CDR3 amino acid sequence plus V-gene family, and excluded reads lacking a unique V-gene family. A later analysis removed 592 highly shared, low-generation-probability nucleotide sequences to deal with suspected cross-contamination and a sequencing artifact. In a later analysis, a clonal expansion index for each public chain was calculated from normalized within-repertoire ranks of inferred template counts. In a later analysis, generation probabilities were computed with a VDJ recombination model fitted to out-of-frame rearrangements, and the resulting probabilities were checked against IGoR. In a later analysis, hypergeometric tests were used to score TCR-TCR, TCR-HLA and TCR-CMV co-occurrence, with a repertoire-size bias correction applied to TCR pairs. In a later analysis, false discovery rates were estimated by permuting HLA or CMV assignments 20 times. In a later analysis, co-occurring TCRs were grouped with DBSCAN, and TCRdist sequence similarity was added when clustering was performed within HLA-allele-positive subsets. For co-occurrence clustering, repertoires with fewer than 30,000 or more than 120,000 public chains were excluded, along with roughly five repertoires with anomalous nucleotide sharing. Sourced from immuneACCESS, this table was stored by TCRdb with only in-frame sequences that have V and J called. A share of the clones is absent; for the studies checked, an unresolved V gene accounts for under half, and the remainder has no known explanation. V and J calls and clone size are as listed in that table; D and trimming were resolved from the DNA. In all, the sample holds about 120,000 clones, and 82% of those were seen once. The ten top clones hold 2% to 3% of the sample.

The cohort consisted of approximately 670 healthy bone marrow donors. All cohort members were sampled while nominally healthy, although unrecorded immune exposures were likely present. The donor was CMV seronegative and belonged to the group of around 350 seronegative cohort members. Every donor gave a peripheral blood sample, and the peripheral blood mononuclear cells from that sample were used for TCR beta sequencing. Genomic DNA was extracted from the blood cell samples with the Qiagen DNeasy Blood Extraction Kit. The germline V gene sets CDR1 to SGHRS and CDR2 to YFSETQ. For this chain, trimming is 2 bases at the V end and 1 base at the J end, and the number of junction bases without a gene match is 9. The CDR3 measures 17 amino acids from cysteine to phenylalanine. Just CDR3 DNA is preserved here, 51 bases in frame from base 1.

The sequencing sample was made of PBMCs. The source of this sequence is a woman under 30 in good health and CMV-seronegative. The V and J genes are TRBV5-1 and TRBJ1-3; a stretch of 7 junction bases matches TRBD1. This receptor carries the CDR3 CASSLYDRDSSGNTIYF. The sequence in DNA is TGCGCCAGCAGCTTATACGACCGGGACAGTTCTGGAAACACCATATATTTT.